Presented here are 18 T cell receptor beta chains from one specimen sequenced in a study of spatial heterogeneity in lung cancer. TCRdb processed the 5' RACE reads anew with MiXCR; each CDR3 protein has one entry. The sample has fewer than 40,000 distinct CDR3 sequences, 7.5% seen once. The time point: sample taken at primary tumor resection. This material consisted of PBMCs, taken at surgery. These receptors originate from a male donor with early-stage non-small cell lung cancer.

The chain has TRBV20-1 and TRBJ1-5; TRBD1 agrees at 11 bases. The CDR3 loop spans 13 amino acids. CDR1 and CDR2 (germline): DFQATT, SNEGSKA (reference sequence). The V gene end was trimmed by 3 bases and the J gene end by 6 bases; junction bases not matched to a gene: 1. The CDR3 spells CSARDRGLQPQHF. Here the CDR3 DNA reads TGCAGTGCTAGGGACAGGGGGCTTCAGCCCCAGCATTTT.

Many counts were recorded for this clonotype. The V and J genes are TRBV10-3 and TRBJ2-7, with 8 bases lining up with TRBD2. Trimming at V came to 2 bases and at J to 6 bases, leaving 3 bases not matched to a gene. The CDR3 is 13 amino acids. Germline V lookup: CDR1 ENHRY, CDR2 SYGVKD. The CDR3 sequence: CAISEGTSGEQYV. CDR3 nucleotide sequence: TGTGCCATCAGTGAGGGTACTAGCGGCGAGCAGTACGTC.

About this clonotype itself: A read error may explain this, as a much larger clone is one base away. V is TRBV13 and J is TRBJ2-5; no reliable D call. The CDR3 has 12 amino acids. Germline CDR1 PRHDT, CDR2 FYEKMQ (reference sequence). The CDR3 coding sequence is TGTGCCTGCAGCTTAGTTCGGGAGACCCAGTACTTC. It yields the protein CACSLVRETQYF.

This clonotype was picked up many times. In DNA form, the CDR3 reads TGTGCCAGCACGCCTGACAGGGGGCGAGGTCAGCCCCAGCATTTT. Amino acids: CASTPDRGRGQPQHF. The chain couples TRBV5-4 to TRBJ1-5, with TRBD1 matching 10 bases. The CDR3 spans 15 residues. The J segment lost 6 bases and the V segment lost 6 bases, leaving 9 bases of the junction unmatched. From germline, CDR1 is SGHNT and CDR2 YYREEE (reference sequence).

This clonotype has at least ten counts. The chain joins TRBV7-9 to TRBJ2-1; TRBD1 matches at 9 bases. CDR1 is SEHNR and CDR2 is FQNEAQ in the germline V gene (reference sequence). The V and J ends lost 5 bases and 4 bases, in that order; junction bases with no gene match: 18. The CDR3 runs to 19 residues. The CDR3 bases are TGTGCCAGCAGCCGAACGGGACAGGGTAGGGCCTTGGGGTACAATGAGCAGTTCTTC. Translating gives CASSRTGQGRALGYNEQFF.

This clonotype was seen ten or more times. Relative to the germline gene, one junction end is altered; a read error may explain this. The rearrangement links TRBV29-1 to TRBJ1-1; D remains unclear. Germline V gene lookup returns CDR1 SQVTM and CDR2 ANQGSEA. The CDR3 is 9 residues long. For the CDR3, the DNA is TGCAGCGTTCGACCCTTGACAACCTTT. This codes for CSVRPLTTF.

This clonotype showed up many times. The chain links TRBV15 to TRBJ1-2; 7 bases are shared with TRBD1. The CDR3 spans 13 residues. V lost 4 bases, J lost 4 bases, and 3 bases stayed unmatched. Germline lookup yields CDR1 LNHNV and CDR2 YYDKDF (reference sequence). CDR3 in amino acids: CATSTDRVYGYTF. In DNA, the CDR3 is TGTGCCACCAGCACCGACAGGGTCTATGGCTACACCTTC.

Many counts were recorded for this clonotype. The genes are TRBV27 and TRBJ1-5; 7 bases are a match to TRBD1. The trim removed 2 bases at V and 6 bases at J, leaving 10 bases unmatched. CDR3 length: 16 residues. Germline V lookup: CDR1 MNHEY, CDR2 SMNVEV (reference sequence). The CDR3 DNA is TGTGCCAGCAGTTTAAGGGGGCAGGGGGTAGGTCAGCCCCAGCATTTT. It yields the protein CASSLRGQGVGQPQHF.

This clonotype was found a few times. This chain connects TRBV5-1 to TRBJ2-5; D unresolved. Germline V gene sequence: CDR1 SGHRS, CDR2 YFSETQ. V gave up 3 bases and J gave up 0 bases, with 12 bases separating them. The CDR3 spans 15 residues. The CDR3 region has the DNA TGCGCCAGCAGCTACGAGGCGCCGTACCAAGAGACCCAGTACTTC. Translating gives CASSYEAPYQETQYF.

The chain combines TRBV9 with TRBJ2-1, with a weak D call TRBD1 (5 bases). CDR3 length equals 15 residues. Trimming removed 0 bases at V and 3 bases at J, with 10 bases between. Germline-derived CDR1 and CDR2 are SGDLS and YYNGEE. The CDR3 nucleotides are TGTGCCAGCAGCGTAGAAGGGGCCCTCTACAATGAGCAGTTCTTC. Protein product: CASSVEGALYNEQFF.

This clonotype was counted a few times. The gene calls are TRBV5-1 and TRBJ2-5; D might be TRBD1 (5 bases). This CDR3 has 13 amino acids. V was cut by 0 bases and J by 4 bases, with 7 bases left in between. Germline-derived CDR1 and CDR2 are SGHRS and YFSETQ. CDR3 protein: CASSLEGVETQYF. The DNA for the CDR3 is TGCGCCAGCAGCTTGGAAGGGGTAGAGACCCAGTACTTC.

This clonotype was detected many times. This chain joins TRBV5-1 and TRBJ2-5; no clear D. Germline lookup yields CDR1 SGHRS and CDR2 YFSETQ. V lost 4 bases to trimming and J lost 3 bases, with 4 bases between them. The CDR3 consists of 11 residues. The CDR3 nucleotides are TGCGCCAGCAGCGGGGAAGAGACCCAGTACTTC. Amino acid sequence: CASSGEETQYF.

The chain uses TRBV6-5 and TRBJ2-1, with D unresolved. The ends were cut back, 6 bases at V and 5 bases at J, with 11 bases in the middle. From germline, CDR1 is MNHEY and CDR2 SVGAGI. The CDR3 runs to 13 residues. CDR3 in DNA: TGTGCCAGCAGCTCACCTACGAACAATGAGCAGTTCTTC. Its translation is CASSSPTNNEQFF.

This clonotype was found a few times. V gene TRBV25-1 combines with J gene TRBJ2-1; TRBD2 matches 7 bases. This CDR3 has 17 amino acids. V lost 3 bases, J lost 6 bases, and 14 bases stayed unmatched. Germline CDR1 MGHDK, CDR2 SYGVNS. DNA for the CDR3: TGTGCCAGCAGTGACCCTTTTCGAGGGACGGGGGGCAATGAGCAGTTCTTC. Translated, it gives CASSDPFRGTGGNEQFF.

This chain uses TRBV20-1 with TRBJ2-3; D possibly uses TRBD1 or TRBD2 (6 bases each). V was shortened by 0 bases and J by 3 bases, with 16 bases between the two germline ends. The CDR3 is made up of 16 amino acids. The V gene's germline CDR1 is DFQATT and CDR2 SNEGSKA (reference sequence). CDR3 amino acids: CSARDPLQGGTDTQYF. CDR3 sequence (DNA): TGCAGTGCTAGAGATCCCCTACAGGGAGGTACAGATACGCAGTATTTT.

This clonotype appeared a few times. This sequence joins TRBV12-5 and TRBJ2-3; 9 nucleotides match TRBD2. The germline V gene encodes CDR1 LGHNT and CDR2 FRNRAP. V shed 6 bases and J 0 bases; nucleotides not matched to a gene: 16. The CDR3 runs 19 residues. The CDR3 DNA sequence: TGTGCTAGTGGCCGCGGCCACACGACTAGCGGCACTAGCACAGATACGCAGTATTTT. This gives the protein CASGRGHTTSGTSTDTQYF. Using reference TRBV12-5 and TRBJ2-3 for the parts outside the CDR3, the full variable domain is DARVTQTPRHKVTEMGQEVTMRCQPILGHNTVFWYRQTMMQGLELLAYFRNRAPLDDSGMPKDRFSAEMPDATLATLKIQPSEPRDSAVYFCASGRGHTTSGTSTDTQYFGPGTRLTVL.

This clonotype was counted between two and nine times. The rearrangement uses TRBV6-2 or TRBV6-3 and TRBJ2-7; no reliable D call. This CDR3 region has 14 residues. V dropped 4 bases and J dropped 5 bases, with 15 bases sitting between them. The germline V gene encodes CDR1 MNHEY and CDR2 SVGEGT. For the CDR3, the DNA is TGTGCCAGCAGTTCACACGATCTGAAGGACGAGCAGTACTTC. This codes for CASSSHDLKDEQYF.

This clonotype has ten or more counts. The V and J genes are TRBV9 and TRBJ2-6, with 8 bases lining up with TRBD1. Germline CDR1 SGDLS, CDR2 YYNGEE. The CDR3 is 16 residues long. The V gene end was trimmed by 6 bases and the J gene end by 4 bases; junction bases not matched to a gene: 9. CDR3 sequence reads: CASTRQGSTGANVLTF. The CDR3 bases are TGTGCCAGCACCCGACAGGGGTCAACAGGGGCCAACGTCCTGACTTTC.